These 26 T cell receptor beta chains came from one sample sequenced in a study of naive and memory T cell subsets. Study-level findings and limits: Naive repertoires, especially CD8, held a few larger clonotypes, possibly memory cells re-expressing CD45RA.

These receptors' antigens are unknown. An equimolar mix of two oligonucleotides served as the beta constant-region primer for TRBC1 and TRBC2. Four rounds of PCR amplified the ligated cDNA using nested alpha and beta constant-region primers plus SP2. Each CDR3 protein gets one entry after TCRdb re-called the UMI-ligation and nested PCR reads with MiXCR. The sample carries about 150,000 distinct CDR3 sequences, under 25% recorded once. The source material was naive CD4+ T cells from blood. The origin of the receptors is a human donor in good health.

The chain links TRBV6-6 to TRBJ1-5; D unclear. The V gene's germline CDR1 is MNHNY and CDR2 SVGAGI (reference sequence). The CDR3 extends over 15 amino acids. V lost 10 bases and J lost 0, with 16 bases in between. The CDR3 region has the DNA TGTGCCACCAAACAAATGGCTTATAGCAATCAGCCCCAGCATTTT. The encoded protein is CATKQMAYSNQPQHF.

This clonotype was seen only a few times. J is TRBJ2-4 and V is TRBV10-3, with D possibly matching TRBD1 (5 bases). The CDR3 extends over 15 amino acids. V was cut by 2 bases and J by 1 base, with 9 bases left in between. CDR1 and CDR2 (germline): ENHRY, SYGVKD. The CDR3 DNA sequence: TGTGCCATCAGTGAGGGGCAGGGCGCCAAAAACATTCAGTACTTC. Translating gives CAISEGQGAKNIQYF.

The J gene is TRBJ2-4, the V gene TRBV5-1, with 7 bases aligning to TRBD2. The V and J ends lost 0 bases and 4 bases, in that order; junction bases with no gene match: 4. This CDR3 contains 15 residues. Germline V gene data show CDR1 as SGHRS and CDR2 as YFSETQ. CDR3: CASSLERGEKNIQYF. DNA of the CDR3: TGCGCCAGCAGCTTGGAACGGGGGGAGAAAAACATTCAGTACTTC.

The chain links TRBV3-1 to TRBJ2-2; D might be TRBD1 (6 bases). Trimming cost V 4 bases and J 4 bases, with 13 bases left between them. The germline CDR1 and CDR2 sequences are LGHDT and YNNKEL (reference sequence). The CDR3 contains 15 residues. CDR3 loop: CASSPSGVFTGELFF. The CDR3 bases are TGTGCCAGCAGCCCTTCAGGGGTTTTCACCGGGGAGCTGTTTTTT.

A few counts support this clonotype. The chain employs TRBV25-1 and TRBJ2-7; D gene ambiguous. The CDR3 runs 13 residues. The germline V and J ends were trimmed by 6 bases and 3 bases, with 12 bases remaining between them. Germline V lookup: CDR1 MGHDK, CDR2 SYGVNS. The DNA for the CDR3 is TGTGCCAGCAGATACGGAGCCAACTACGAGCAGTACTTC. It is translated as CASRYGANYEQYF.

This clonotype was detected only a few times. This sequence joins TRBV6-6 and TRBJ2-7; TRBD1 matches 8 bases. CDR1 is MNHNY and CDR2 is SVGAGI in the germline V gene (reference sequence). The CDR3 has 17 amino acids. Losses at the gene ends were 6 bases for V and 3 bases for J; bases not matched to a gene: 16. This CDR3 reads CASSPSVGTGAFYEQYF. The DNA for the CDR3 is TGTGCCAGCAGCCCCTCCGTAGGGACAGGCGCTTTCTACGAGCAGTACTTC.

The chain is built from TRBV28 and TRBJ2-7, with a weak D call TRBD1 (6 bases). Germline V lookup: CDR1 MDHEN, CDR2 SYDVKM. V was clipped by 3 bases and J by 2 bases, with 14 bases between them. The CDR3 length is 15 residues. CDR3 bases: TGTGCCAGCAGTTTGACCCGGGACATACCCTACGAGCAGTACTTC. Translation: CASSLTRDIPYEQYF.

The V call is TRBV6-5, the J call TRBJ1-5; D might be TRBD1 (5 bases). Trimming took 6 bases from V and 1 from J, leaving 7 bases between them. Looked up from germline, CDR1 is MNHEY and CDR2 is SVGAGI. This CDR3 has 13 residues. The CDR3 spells CASSDRSNQPQHF. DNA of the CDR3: TGTGCCAGCAGCGACAGAAGCAATCAGCCCCAGCATTTT.

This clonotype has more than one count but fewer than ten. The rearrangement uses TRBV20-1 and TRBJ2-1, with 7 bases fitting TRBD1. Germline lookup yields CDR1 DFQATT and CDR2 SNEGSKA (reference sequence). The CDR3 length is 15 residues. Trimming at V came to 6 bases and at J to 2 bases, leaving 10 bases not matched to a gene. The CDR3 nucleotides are TGCAGTGCGAGGCCCCTGACAGGGACCTACAATGAGCAGTTCTTC. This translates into CSARPLTGTYNEQFF.

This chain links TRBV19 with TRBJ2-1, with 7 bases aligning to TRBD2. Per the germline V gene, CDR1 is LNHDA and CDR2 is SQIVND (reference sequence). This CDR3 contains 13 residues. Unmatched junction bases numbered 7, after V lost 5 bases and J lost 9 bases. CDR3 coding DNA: TGTGCCAGTAGTCTGGGGACTATAGTTGAGCAGTTCTTC. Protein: CASSLGTIVEQFF.

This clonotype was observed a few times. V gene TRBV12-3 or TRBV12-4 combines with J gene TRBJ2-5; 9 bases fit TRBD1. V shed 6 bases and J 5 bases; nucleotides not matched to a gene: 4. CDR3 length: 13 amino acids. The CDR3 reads CASSPGQGETQYF. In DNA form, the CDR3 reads TGTGCCAGCAGCCCAGGACAGGGGGAGACCCAGTACTTC.

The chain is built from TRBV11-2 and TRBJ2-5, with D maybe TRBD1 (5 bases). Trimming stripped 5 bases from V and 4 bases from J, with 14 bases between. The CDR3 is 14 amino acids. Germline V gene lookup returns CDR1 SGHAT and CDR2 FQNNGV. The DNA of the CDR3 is TGTGCCAGCAGCCGGGTAGGGGTGGCAGAGACCCAGTACTTC. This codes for CASSRVGVAETQYF.

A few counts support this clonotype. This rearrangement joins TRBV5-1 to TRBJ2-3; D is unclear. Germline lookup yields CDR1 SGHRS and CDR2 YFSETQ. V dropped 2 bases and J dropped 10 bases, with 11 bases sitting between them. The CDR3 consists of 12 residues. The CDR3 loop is CASSLDLGAQYF. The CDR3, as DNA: TGCGCCAGCAGCTTAGACCTTGGGGCGCAGTATTTT.

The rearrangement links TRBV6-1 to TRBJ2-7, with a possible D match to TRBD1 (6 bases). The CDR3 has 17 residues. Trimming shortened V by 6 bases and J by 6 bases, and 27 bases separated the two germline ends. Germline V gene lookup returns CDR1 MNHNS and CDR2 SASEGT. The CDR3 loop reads CASSRTGQPALQTEQYF. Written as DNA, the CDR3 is TGTGCCAGCAGCCGAACCGGACAGCCAGCGTTGCAAACCGAGCAGTACTTC.

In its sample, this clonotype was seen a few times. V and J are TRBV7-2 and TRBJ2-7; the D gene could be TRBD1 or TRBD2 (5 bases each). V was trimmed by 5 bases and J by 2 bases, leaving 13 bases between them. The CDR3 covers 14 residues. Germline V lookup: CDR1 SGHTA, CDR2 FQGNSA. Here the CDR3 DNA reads TGTGCCAGCAGCCCCATGGGGGTCCCCTACGAGCAGTACTTC. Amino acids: CASSPMGVPYEQYF.

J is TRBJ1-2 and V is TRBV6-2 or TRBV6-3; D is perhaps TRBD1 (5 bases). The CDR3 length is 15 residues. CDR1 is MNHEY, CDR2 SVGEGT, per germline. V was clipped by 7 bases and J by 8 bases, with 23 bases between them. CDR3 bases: TGTGCCAGCACGGTCAGGGCCAGCCTCCTTCGAGGCTACACCTTC. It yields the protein CASTVRASLLRGYTF.

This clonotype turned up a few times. DNA for the CDR3: TGTGCCAGCAGTTCGATTAACTATGGCTACACCTTC. The encoded protein is CASSSINYGYTF. The rearrangement links TRBV28 to TRBJ1-2, with D unclear. V lost 4 bases, J lost 1 base, and 4 bases lay in between. The CDR3 loop spans 12 amino acids. The V gene's germline CDR1 is MDHEN and CDR2 SYDVKM.

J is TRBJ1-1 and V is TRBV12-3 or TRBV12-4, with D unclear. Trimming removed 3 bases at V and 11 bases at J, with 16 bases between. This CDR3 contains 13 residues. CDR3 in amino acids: CASSFHQPFGAFF. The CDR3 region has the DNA TGTGCCAGCAGTTTTCACCAGCCCTTCGGCGCTTTCTTT.

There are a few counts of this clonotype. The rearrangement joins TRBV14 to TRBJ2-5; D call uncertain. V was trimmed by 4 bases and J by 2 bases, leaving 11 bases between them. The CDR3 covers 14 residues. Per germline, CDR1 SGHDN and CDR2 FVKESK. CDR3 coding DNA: TGTGCCAGCAGCCCCAGGCGCAGACAAGAGACCCAGTACTTC. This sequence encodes CASSPRRRQETQYF. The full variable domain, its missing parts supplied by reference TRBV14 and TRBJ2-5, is EAGVTQFPSHSVIEKGQTVTLRCDPISGHDNLYWYRRVMGKEIKFLLHFVKESKQDESGMPNNRFLAERTGGTYSTLKVQPAELEDSGVYFCASSPRRRQETQYFGPGTRLLVL.

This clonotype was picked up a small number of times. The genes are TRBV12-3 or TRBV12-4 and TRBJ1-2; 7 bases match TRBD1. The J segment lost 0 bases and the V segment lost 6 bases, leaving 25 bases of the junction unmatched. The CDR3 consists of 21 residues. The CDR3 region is CASRKTGADLKLPKANYGYTF. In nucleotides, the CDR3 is TGTGCCAGCAGAAAAACAGGGGCTGATTTGAAACTCCCAAAAGCTAACTATGGCTACACCTTC.

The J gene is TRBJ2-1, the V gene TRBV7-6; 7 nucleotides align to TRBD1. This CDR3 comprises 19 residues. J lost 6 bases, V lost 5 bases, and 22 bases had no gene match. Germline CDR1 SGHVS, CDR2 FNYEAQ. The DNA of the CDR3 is TGTGCCAGCAGCCTCGCTACTCGGCAGGGGGTAGGCATGGCCAATGAGCAGTTCTTC. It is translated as CASSLATRQGVGMANEQFF.

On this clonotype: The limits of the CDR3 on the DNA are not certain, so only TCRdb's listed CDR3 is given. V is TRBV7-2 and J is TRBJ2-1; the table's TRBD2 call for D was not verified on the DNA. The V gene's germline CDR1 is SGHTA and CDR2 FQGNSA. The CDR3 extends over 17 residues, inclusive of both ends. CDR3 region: CASSAYISAGNDNEQFF.

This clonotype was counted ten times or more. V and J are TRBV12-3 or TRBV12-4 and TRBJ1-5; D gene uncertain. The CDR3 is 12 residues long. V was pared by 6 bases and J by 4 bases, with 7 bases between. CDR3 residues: CASRGPNQPQHF. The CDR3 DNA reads TGTGCCAGCAGGGGCCCGAATCAGCCCCAGCATTTT.

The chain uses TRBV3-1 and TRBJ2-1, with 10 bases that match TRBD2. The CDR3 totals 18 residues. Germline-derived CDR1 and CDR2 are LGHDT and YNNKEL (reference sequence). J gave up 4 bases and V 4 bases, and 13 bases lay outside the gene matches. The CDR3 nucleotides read TGTGCCAGCAGCCCGTTTCATTCACTAGCGGGAAGATACAATGAGCAGTTCTTC. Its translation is CASSPFHSLAGRYNEQFF.

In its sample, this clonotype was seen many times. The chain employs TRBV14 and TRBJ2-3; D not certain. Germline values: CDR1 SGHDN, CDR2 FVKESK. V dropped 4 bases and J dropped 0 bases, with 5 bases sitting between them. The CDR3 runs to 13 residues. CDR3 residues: CASSRRSTDTQYF. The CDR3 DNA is TGTGCCAGCAGCCGGCGTAGCACAGATACGCAGTATTTT.

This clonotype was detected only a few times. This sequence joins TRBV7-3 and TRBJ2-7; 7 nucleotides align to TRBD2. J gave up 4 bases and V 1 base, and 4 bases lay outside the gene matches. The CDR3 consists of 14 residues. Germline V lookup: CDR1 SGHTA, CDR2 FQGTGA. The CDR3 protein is CASSLSGSNYEQYF. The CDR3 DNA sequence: TGTGCCAGCAGCTTAAGCGGGAGTAATTACGAGCAGTACTTC.